Shown below are 9 T cell receptor beta chains from a single sample sequenced in a study of T cell repertoires in cytomegalovirus infection. TCRdb reanalysed the reads using MiXCR and keeps one entry per CDR3 protein. Among about half a million distinct CDR3 sequences listed, around 35% were seen once. These TCRs are of unknown antigen specificity. Here the sequenced sample was cultured PBMCs, taken from culture after CMV antigen stimulation. These receptor sequences come from a human donor in good health (CMV status not recorded). Some clones in this sample may be carry-over from other donors' samples.

This clonotype turned up a few times. The rearrangement joins TRBV7-2 to TRBJ1-3; 8 bases align to TRBD1. CDR1 is SGHTA and CDR2 is FQGNSA in the germline V gene. The CDR3 is 17 amino acids. V shed 5 bases and J 0 bases; nucleotides not matched to a gene: 9. As DNA, the CDR3 is TGTGCCAGCAGCCGAGACAGGGGACCTAACTCTGGAAACACCATATATTTT. Amino acid sequence: CASSRDRGPNSGNTIYF.

Worth noting for this clonotype: Since the CDR3 does not end with the conserved phenylalanine or tryptophan, this likely comes from a read error. The chain employs TRBV7-2 and TRBJ2-1; 10 bases align to TRBD2. Germline lookup yields CDR1 SGHTA and CDR2 FQGNSA. The V and J ends lost 1 base and 7 bases, in that order; junction bases with no gene match: 10. The length of the CDR3 is 17 residues. The CDR3 nucleotides read TGTGCCAGCAGCTTAGTAAGCGGAGCGGGAGGGCCAAATGAGCAGTTCATC. Translation: CASSLVSGAGGPNEQFI.

The table lists this clonotype with a few counts. The rearrangement joins TRBV6-2 or TRBV6-3 to TRBJ1-1; perhaps TRBD1 as D (6 bases). Per germline, CDR1 MNHEY and CDR2 SVGEGT. This CDR3 contains 19 residues. The V and J ends lost 2 bases and 1 base respectively, with 23 bases between them. The CDR3 sequence: CASSYTTQGMGIGNTEAFF. The DNA for the CDR3 is TGTGCCAGCAGTTACACAACCCAGGGGATGGGAATCGGGAACACTGAAGCTTTCTTT.

This clonotype was recorded a few times. The J gene is TRBJ2-1, the V gene TRBV6-6; 9 bases are shared with TRBD2. The CDR3 length is 15 residues. CDR1 and CDR2 from the germline V gene are MNHNY and SVGAGI (reference sequence). The trim removed 7 bases at V and 9 bases at J, leaving 13 bases unmatched. CDR3 sequence: CASTASFSGRSEQFF. The CDR3 DNA follows: TGTGCCAGCACGGCCTCATTTAGCGGGAGAAGTGAGCAGTTCTTC.

This clonotype was counted only a few times. The rearrangement uses TRBV7-8 and TRBJ2-1; 9 nucleotides line up with TRBD2. Germline V CDR1 and CDR2: SGHVS, FQNEAQ. The CDR3 length is 18 residues. V lost 7 bases, J lost 6 bases, and 19 bases stayed unmatched. The chain's CDR3 is CASTTRGLAGPIINEQFF. In nucleotides, the CDR3 is TGTGCCAGCACCACGCGGGGGCTAGCGGGACCTATCATCAATGAGCAGTTCTTC.

The chain is built from TRBV7-9 and TRBJ2-2; 12 bases agree with TRBD2. Losses at the gene ends were 7 bases for V and 7 bases for J; bases not matched to a gene: 7. In germline, CDR1 is SEHNR, CDR2 FQNEAQ (reference sequence). This CDR3 has 15 amino acids. DNA of the CDR3: TGTGCCAGCACCCTAGCGGGAGGGGTGAGCGGGGAGCTGTTTTTT. Amino acids: CASTLAGGVSGELFF.

The chain is built from TRBV11-3 and TRBJ2-4; D is unclear. The germline V gene encodes CDR1 SGHNT and CDR2 YENEEA. The CDR3 length is 16 residues. V lost 5 bases and J 2 bases, leaving 16 bases between the germline ends. In DNA, the CDR3 is TGTGCCAGCAGCCCGGGCGGTCTAGGTACCAAAAACATTCAGTACTTC. Amino acid sequence: CASSPGGLGTKNIQYF.

The V call is TRBV6-6, the J call TRBJ1-1, with D possibly TRBD1 on 5 matching bases. The CDR3 runs 13 residues. Trimming pared 5 bases from V and 3 bases from J, leaving 10 bases between. CDR1 is MNHNY and CDR2 is SVGAGI in the germline V gene (reference sequence). The CDR3 protein is CASSLREDTEAFF. The CDR3 nucleotides read TGTGCCAGCAGTCTCAGGGAGGACACTGAAGCTTTCTTT.

This clonotype has more than one count but fewer than ten. CDR3 DNA: TGTGCCAGCAGCGAAGGACGTAGGGCAGGGGACACCGGGGAGCTGTTTTTT. This sequence encodes CASSEGRRAGDTGELFF. The chain combines TRBV5-4 with TRBJ2-2, with a possible D match to TRBD1 (6 bases). V was trimmed by 4 bases and J by 3 bases, leaving 19 bases between them. Germline CDR1 and CDR2: SGHNT and YYREEE (reference sequence). The CDR3 runs 17 residues.